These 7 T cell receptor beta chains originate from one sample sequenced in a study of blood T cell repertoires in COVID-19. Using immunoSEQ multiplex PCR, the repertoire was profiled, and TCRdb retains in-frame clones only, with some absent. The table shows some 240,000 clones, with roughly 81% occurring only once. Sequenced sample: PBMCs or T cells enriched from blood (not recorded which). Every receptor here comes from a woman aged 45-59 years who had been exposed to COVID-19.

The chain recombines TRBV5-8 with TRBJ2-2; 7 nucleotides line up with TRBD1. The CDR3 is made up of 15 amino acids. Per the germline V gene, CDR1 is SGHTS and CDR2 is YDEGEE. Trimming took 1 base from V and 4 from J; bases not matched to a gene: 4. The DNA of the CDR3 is TGTGCCAGCAGCTTGCAGGGGGTCCGCACCGGGGAGCTGTTTTTT. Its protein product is CASSLQGVRTGELFF.

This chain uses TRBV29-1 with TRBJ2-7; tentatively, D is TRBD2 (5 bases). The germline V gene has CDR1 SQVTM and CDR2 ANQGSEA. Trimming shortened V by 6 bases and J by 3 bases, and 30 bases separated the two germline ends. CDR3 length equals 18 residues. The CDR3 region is CSVKSGPDGTPWGYEQYF. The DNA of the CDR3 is TGCAGCGTCAAGAGCGGCCCCGACGGCACTCCCTGGGGCTACGAGCAGTACTTC.

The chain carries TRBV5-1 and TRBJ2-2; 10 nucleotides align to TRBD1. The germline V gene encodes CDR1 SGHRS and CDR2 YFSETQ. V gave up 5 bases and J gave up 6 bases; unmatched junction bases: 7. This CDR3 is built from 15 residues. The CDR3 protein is CASRGRQGAPGELFF. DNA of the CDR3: TGCGCCAGCAGGGGGCGACAGGGGGCCCCCGGGGAGCTGTTTTTT.

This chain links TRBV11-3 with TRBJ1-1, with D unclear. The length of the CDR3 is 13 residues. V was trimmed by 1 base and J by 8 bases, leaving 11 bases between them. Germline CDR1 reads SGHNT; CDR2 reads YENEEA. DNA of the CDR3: TGTGCCAGCAGCTTAGGGGCTCACCGAGAAGCTTTCTTT. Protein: CASSLGAHREAFF.

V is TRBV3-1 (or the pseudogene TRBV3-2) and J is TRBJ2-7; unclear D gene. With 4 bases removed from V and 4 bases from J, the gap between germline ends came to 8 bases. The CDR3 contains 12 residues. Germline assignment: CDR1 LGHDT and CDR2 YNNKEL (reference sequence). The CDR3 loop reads CASSRVAYEQYF. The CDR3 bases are TGTGCCAGCAGCCGGGTAGCATACGAGCAGTACTTC.

CDR3 sequence reads: CSVATGGDWTEAFF. Here the CDR3 DNA reads TGCAGCGTTGCAACAGGGGGCGATTGGACTGAAGCTTTCTTT. The genes are TRBV29-1 and TRBJ1-1; the match to TRBD1 covers 9 bases. The V segment lost 4 bases and the J segment 5 bases; nucleotides outside the gene matches: 8. CDR1 and CDR2 (germline): SQVTM, ANQGSEA. There are 14 residues in the CDR3.

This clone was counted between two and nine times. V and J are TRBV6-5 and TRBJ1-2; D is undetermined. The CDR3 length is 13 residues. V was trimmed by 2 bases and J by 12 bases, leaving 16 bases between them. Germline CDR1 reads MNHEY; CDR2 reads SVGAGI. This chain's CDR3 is CASSYDGRPTHTF. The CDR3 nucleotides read TGTGCCAGCAGTTACGACGGCAGGCCTACGCACACCTTC.